What follows is one TCR beta chain and its context. For the second PCR, which ran for 7 to 11 cycles, a sample-barcoded 5' primer and a J-beta primer mix were used. TCRdb re-called the 5' RACE reads through MiXCR, storing one row per CDR3 protein. The sample contains under 1,100,000 distinct CDR3 sequences, approximately 25% of which appear only once. This record comes from a study of blood T cells in healthy people across ages. Trimming shortened V by 0 bases and J by 14 bases, and 17 bases separated the two germline ends. Germline V gene lookup returns CDR1 SGHTA and CDR2 FQGNSA. The CDR3 is 15 residues long. Each donor gave approximately 9.1 milliliters of peripheral blood. The study isolated at least 7 million PBMCs from each sample. These data were also reused for a study on T cells of mothers and their children. That work adds: About six children, together with their three healthy Caucasian mothers, made up the donors. Detection of persistent microchimeric T cell clones did not occur.

This TCR was recovered from a girl aged 2-15 years in good health. Sequences were obtained from blood. V is TRBV7-2 and J is TRBJ1-6, with D possibly matching TRBD1 (5 bases). CDR3 bases: TGTGCCAGCAGCTTAGCGCAGGGCACAGGTTTATCCCTCCACTTT. This encodes CASSLAQGTGLSLHF.